Here is one T cell receptor beta chain with its context. Germline V gives CDR1 SGDLS, CDR2 YYNGEE. CDR3 length: 15 amino acids. V lost 0 bases to trimming and J lost 3 bases, with 13 bases between them. Each CDR3 protein is one row after TCRdb ran MiXCR on the 5' RACE reads. The sample consists of 390,000 or so distinct CDR3 sequences, 16% of them appearing once. This sample stems from a study of T-cell memory formation after mild COVID-19. The V gene is TRBV9, the J gene TRBJ2-7, with D hard to call. The material sequenced was PBMCs or a T cell subset sorted from them (not recorded which). This receptor was taken from a man aged 18 to 29 who had mild COVID-19 (a few samples of this study predate the infection). Cell type and time point are not known. CDR3 loop: CASSVAPVLLYEQYF. As DNA, the CDR3 is TGTGCCAGCAGCGTAGCTCCGGTCCTGCTCTACGAGCAGTACTTC.